The 30 T cell receptor beta chains below come from one sample, sequenced in a study of blood T cell repertoires in COVID-19 (TCRdb year 2020). The library was prepared using the immunoSEQ multiplex PCR assay. TCRdb retrieved this table from immuneACCESS and kept in-frame rearrangements only. Not all clones are present; in checked studies, unresolved V genes account for under half, and no reason is known for the remainder. Present in this sample are under 250,000 clones, around 85% of which were seen just once. The top ten clones comprise less than 8% of the sample. Material for sequencing was peripheral blood. The receptors were gathered from a man between 60 and 70 years old with acute or convalescent COVID-19.

The J gene is TRBJ1-5, the V gene TRBV20-1; D gene uncertain. CDR3 length: 15 residues. CDR1 and CDR2 (germline): DFQATT, SNEGSKA (reference sequence). The V gene lost 3 bases and the J gene lost 6 bases, with 18 bases spanning the gap. The CDR3: CSASKRLPVGQPQHF. CDR3 nucleotide sequence: TGCAGTGCTAGTAAAAGACTCCCGGTGGGTCAGCCCCAGCATTTT.

The J gene is TRBJ2-7, the V gene TRBV18, with D perhaps TRBD1 (6 bases). This CDR3 is 14 amino acids long. Looked up from germline, CDR1 is KGHSH and CDR2 is LQKENI. V lost 3 bases to trimming and J lost 1 base, with 10 bases between them. CDR3 in amino acids: CASSPVRGSYEQYF. The CDR3 DNA reads as TGTGCCAGCTCACCCGTCAGGGGTTCCTACGAGCAGTACTTC.

The chain combines TRBV6-2 or TRBV6-3 with TRBJ2-3; possibly TRBD2 for D (6 bases). The germline CDR1 and CDR2 sequences are MNHEY and SVGEGT. The V gene lost 4 bases and the J gene lost 4 bases, with 12 bases spanning the gap. CDR3 length: 14 amino acids. The CDR3 is CASSSIGRSDTQYF. DNA for the CDR3: TGTGCCAGCAGTTCAATAGGGAGGTCAGATACGCAGTATTTT.

The chain is built from TRBV19 and TRBJ2-7, with TRBD1 matching 7 bases. This CDR3 contains 15 residues. CDR1 is LNHDA and CDR2 is SQIVND in the germline V gene (reference sequence). V was clipped by 4 bases and J by 0 bases; unmatched bases: 6. This CDR3 reads CASSTRTGISYEQYF. In nucleotides, the CDR3 is TGTGCCAGTAGTACCCGGACAGGCATCTCCTACGAGCAGTACTTC. The entire variable domain, with the rest obtained from reference TRBV19 and TRBJ2-7, is as follows: DGGITQSPKYLFRKEGQNVTLSCEQNLNHDAMYWYRQDPGQGLRLIYYSQIVNDFQKGDIAEGYSVSREKKESFPLTVTSAQKNPTAFYLCASSTRTGISYEQYFGPGTRLTVT.

This clone was seen only once. The chain couples TRBV24-1 to TRBJ2-3; 9 nucleotides line up with TRBD1. Trimming took 4 bases from V and 5 from J; bases not matched to a gene: 9. The CDR3 has 16 residues. Germline loops: CDR1 KGHDR, CDR2 SFDVKD. The chain's CDR3 is CATSDSGTGIRDTQYF. In DNA, the CDR3 is TGTGCCACCAGTGACTCGGGGACAGGGATCCGAGATACGCAGTATTTT.

The chain combines TRBV11-3 with TRBJ1-2; 10 bases agree with TRBD1. CDR1 is SGHNT and CDR2 is YENEEA in the germline V gene. The ends lost 0 bases at V and 7 bases at J; junction bases unmatched: 2. This CDR3 contains 14 residues. In nucleotides, the CDR3 is TGTGCCAGCAGCTTAGAGGACAGGGGGTTTGGCTACACCTTC. As protein: CASSLEDRGFGYTF.

V and J are TRBV20-1 and TRBJ2-3; the match to TRBD2 covers 8 bases. This CDR3 spans 15 amino acids. CDR1 DFQATT and CDR2 SNEGSKA come from the germline V gene (reference sequence). V was clipped by 3 bases and J by 6 bases; unmatched bases: 11. The CDR3 nucleotides are TGCAGTGCTAGTCTCCGGGAGGGCCAGGCTGATACGCAGTATTTT. This encodes CSASLREGQADTQYF.

The chain recombines TRBV28 with TRBJ2-1; 7 nucleotides match TRBD1. The CDR3 sequence is 15 residues long. Germline CDR1 reads MDHEN; CDR2 reads SYDVKM. J lost 12 bases, V lost 2 bases, and 13 bases had no gene match. CDR3 nucleotides: TGTGCCAGCAGTTTAGATCCGGGCAGGGGGTTTGCGCAGTTCTTC. Translated: CASSLDPGRGFAQFF.

The rearrangement uses TRBV12-3 or TRBV12-4 and TRBJ1-6; D perhaps matches TRBD1 (5 bases). Trimming shortened V by 6 bases and J by 10 bases, and 13 bases separated the two germline ends. The CDR3 covers 13 residues. The CDR3 DNA reads TGTGCCAGCAGCCTTAGGGGAGGCTCACCCCTCCACTTT. This codes for CASSLRGGSPLHF.

The CDR3 DNA follows: TGTGCCAGCAGCCCGACAGCTGCGAACACCGGGGAGCTGTTTTTT. Its protein product is CASSPTAANTGELFF. The rearrangement links TRBV7-3 to TRBJ2-2; tentative D call: TRBD1 (5 bases). From germline, CDR1 is SGHTA and CDR2 FQGTGA. CDR3 length equals 15 residues. With 5 bases removed from V and 0 bases from J, the gap between germline ends came to 10 bases.

The chain carries TRBV7-9 and TRBJ2-7, with TRBD1 identical over 8 bases. This CDR3 contains 13 residues. Looked up from germline, CDR1 is SEHNR and CDR2 is FQNEAQ (reference sequence). V lost 4 bases to trimming and J lost 6 bases; unmatched junction nucleotides: 5. In nucleotides, the CDR3 is TGTGCCAGCAGCTCCAGGGGGCGAGGCGAGCAGTACTTC. Its protein is CASSSRGRGEQYF. The full variable domain, rest sourced from reference TRBV7-9 and TRBJ2-7, is DTGVSQNPRHKITKRGQNVTFRCDPISEHNRLYWYRQTLGQGPEFLTYFQNEAQLEKSRLLSDRFSAERPKGSFSTLEIQRTEQGDSAMYLCASSSRGRGEQYFGPGTRLTVT.

The genes are TRBV28 and TRBJ2-7; 15 positions match TRBD2. The CDR3 runs to 16 residues. The junction had 6 bases not matched to a gene; V was cut back by 5 bases and J by 4 bases. Germline loops: CDR1 MDHEN, CDR2 SYDVKM. The CDR3 region has the DNA TGTGCCAGCAGTCTACCAGGACTAGCGGGAGGGTACGAGCAGTACTTC. It specifies CASSLPGLAGGYEQYF.

V is TRBV29-1 and J is TRBJ2-7, with no clear D. The CDR3 consists of 12 residues. V shed 5 bases and J shed 0 bases, with 8 bases lying between them. CDR1 and CDR2 (germline): SQVTM, ANQGSEA. The CDR3, as DNA: TGCAGCGTTCGGCAGGACTCCTACGAGCAGTACTTC. Encoded protein: CSVRQDSYEQYF.

V and J are TRBV28 and TRBJ1-3; a weak D match, TRBD1 (6 bases). CDR3 length equals 17 residues. Per germline, CDR1 MDHEN and CDR2 SYDVKM. Trimming stripped 4 bases from V and 0 bases from J, with 16 bases between. CDR3 amino acids: CASSSAGTQYSGNTIYF. The CDR3, as DNA: TGTGCCAGCAGTTCAGCCGGGACACAATACTCTGGAAACACCATATATTTT.

V is TRBV11-2 and J is TRBJ2-2; 7 bases line up with TRBD1. The CDR3 length is 15 residues. Trimming at V came to 5 bases and at J to 4 bases, leaving 7 bases not matched to a gene. In germline, CDR1 is SGHAT, CDR2 FQNNGV. For the CDR3, the DNA is TGTGCCAGCAGCAATTGGGACAGATCCACCGGGGAGCTGTTTTTT. Translating gives CASSNWDRSTGELFF. The full variable domain, its missing parts supplied by reference TRBV11-2 and TRBJ2-2, is EAGVAQSPRYKIIEKRQSVAFWCNPISGHATLYWYQQILGQGPKLLIQFQNNGVVDDSQLPKDRFSAERLKGVDSTLKIQPAKLEDSAVYLCASSNWDRSTGELFFGEGSRLTVL.

The J gene is TRBJ1-3, the V gene TRBV5-1; D remains ambiguous. This CDR3 region has 16 residues. Germline CDR1 and CDR2: SGHRS and YFSETQ. The V end was cut by 3 bases, the J end by 0 bases, with 13 bases between. CDR3 amino acids: CASSSAGSSSGNTIYF. For the CDR3, the DNA is TGCGCCAGCAGCTCGGCCGGGTCTAGCTCTGGAAACACCATATATTTT.

This rearrangement joins TRBV6-6 to TRBJ1-1, with D perhaps matching TRBD1 (5 bases). The CDR3 runs to 13 residues. Germline CDR1 and CDR2: MNHNY and SVGAGI (reference sequence). V shed 4 bases and J shed 3 bases, with 9 bases lying between them. CDR3 DNA sequence: TGTGCCAGCAGTTCCCGACAGTACACTGAAGCTTTCTTT. The encoded protein is CASSSRQYTEAFF.

This clone was recorded only once. The chain uses TRBV11-2 and TRBJ2-2; TRBD1 matches 9 bases. The length of the CDR3 is 17 residues. J lost 1 base, V lost 4 bases, and 7 bases had no gene match. Germline V gene lookup returns CDR1 SGHAT and CDR2 FQNNGV. In nucleotides, the CDR3 is TGTGCCAGCAGCTCACCTACAGGGGGCTTGAACACCGGGGAGCTGTTTTTT. The encoded protein is CASSSPTGGLNTGELFF.

This clone was counted only a few times. CDR3 region: CSVAGVERDEQYF. The CDR3 DNA reads TGCAGCGTTGCCGGGGTGGAGCGGGACGAGCAGTACTTC. The gene calls are TRBV29-1 and TRBJ2-7; maybe TRBD2 (6 bases). Looked up from germline, CDR1 is SQVTM and CDR2 is ANQGSEA. The V end lost 4 bases, the J end lost 5 bases, and 15 bases lay between the germline ends. This CDR3 is 13 amino acids long.

J is TRBJ2-7 and V is TRBV30, with TRBD1 identical over 9 bases. The germline V gene encodes CDR1 GTSNPN and CDR2 SVGIG (reference sequence). The V segment lost 2 bases and the J segment 1 base; nucleotides outside the gene matches: 15. The CDR3 extends over 18 amino acids. CDR3 residues: CAWSRQFFYGTGSYEQYF. Written as DNA, the CDR3 is TGTGCCTGGAGTCGCCAATTTTTTTACGGGACAGGGTCCTACGAGCAGTACTTC.

J is TRBJ1-4 and V is TRBV5-1, with 7 bases that match TRBD1. The CDR3 runs 16 residues. Germline loops: CDR1 SGHRS, CDR2 YFSETQ. J gave up 3 bases and V 4 bases, and 9 bases lay outside the gene matches. The CDR3 region has the DNA TGCGCCAGCAGCCTGTCCGGGACAGCCTCTAATGAAAAACTGTTTTTT. The encoded protein is CASSLSGTASNEKLFF.

The rearrangement joins TRBV2 to TRBJ1-2, with D possibly TRBD1 on 5 matching bases. The CDR3 extends over 13 amino acids. Trimming removed 1 base from V and 8 bases from J, with 11 bases in between. The germline CDR1 and CDR2 sequences are SNHLY and FYNNEI. The CDR3 DNA sequence: TGTGCCAGCAGTGAAGTGTCAGGGTCCGGCTACACCTTC. Residues: CASSEVSGSGYTF.

The chain is built from TRBV7-3 and TRBJ2-7, with D possibly matching TRBD2 (6 bases). Deletions cut 5 bases from V and 5 bases from J, with 16 bases between. CDR1 is SGHTA and CDR2 is FQGTGA in the germline V gene. The CDR3 spans 14 residues. Written as DNA, the CDR3 is TGTGCCAGCAGCGCCCTTGGAGGGAGCCACGAGCAGTACTTC. Amino acid sequence: CASSALGGSHEQYF.

The chain couples TRBV30 to TRBJ1-2; D perhaps matches TRBD1 (5 bases). The germline gives CDR1 GTSNPN, CDR2 SVGIG (reference sequence). Trimming took 4 bases from V and 4 from J, leaving 16 bases between them. The CDR3 consists of 14 residues. Here the CDR3 reads CAWNPVGGFYGYTF. CDR3 nucleotide sequence: TGTGCCTGGAATCCGGTGGGGGGGTTCTATGGCTACACCTTC.

This sequence joins TRBV27 and TRBJ2-7, with TRBD2 matching 12 bases. Looked up from germline, CDR1 is MNHEY and CDR2 is SMNVEV (reference sequence). The CDR3 loop spans 14 amino acids. Losses at the gene ends were 6 bases for V and 3 bases for J; bases not matched to a gene: 3. The CDR3 DNA reads TGTGCCAGCAGCCCTAGCGGGAGGGGCTACGAGCAGTACTTC. Amino acids: CASSPSGRGYEQYF.

The chain joins TRBV5-4 to TRBJ1-5; possibly TRBD1 for D (5 bases). With 1 base removed from V and 5 bases from J, the gap between germline ends came to 10 bases. The CDR3 extends over 14 amino acids. Germline V gene sequence: CDR1 SGHNT, CDR2 YYREEE (reference sequence). The CDR3 sequence is CASSLQGGDQPQHF. The CDR3, as DNA: TGTGCCAGCAGCTTGCAGGGAGGAGATCAGCCCCAGCATTTT.

The gene calls are TRBV4-3 and TRBJ1-1; 8 bases are a match to TRBD1. The ends lost 3 bases at V and 5 bases at J; junction bases unmatched: 5. The CDR3 covers 14 residues. The germline gives CDR1 LGHNA, CDR2 YSLEER. The CDR3: CASSQSGGRTEAFF. In DNA, the CDR3 is TGCGCCAGCAGCCAGTCAGGGGGCAGGACTGAAGCTTTCTTT.

The V call is TRBV7-9, the J call TRBJ1-4; D is perhaps TRBD1 (6 bases). Germline V gene sequence: CDR1 SEHNR, CDR2 FQNEAQ (reference sequence). Trimming shortened V by 5 bases and J by 8 bases, and 18 bases separated the two germline ends. The CDR3 runs to 15 residues. CDR3 residues: CASSRRGGTYEKLFF. In DNA, the CDR3 is TGTGCCAGCAGCCGTAGGGGTGGGACATACGAAAAACTGTTTTTT.

Only a few counts were recorded for this clone. The chain employs TRBV11-2 and TRBJ1-1; D not resolved. Germline V gene lookup returns CDR1 SGHAT and CDR2 FQNNGV. This CDR3 contains 12 residues. The V gene lost 5 bases and the J gene lost 8 bases, with 12 bases spanning the gap. CDR3 coding DNA: TGTGCCAGCAGCCCGTCGGTCCTCGAAGCTTTCTTT. It translates to CASSPSVLEAFF.

In DNA form, the CDR3 reads TGTGCCAGCAGTGGGACAGGGGATAATGAGCAGTTCTTC. Translating gives CASSGTGDNEQFF. This sequence joins TRBV6-2 or TRBV6-3 and TRBJ2-1; TRBD1 agrees at 10 bases. The trim removed 5 bases at V and 7 bases at J, leaving 2 bases unmatched. The germline V gene has CDR1 MNHEY and CDR2 SVGEGT. The CDR3 loop spans 13 amino acids.